The clone carrying this TCR beta chain was detected many times. This sample is drawn from a study of blood T cell repertoires in COVID-19. TCRdb's copy holds only in-frame clones and misses some; the assay was immunoSEQ multiplex PCR. The sample consists of 25,000 to 30,000 clones, 85% of them appearing once. This receptor was identified in a human donor in a cohort sampled during active COVID-19. The sequencing sample was made of peripheral blood.

The CDR3 loop reads CATSQGEGGTEAFF. The CDR3 bases are TGTGCCACGTCACAGGGGGAAGGAGGCACTGAAGCTTTCTTT. The chain has TRBV13 and TRBJ1-1; 8 bases match TRBD1. Per germline, CDR1 PRHDT and CDR2 FYEKMQ (reference sequence). The CDR3 is 14 residues long. J was trimmed by 4 bases and V by 10 bases; bases with no gene match: 11. The variable domain in full, completed from reference TRBV13 and TRBJ1-1, reads AAGVIQSPRHLIKEKRETATLKCYPIPRHDTVYWYQQGPGQDPQFLISFYEKMQSDKGSIPDRFSAQQFSDYHSELNMSSLELGDSALYFCATSQGEGGTEAFFGQGTRLTVV.